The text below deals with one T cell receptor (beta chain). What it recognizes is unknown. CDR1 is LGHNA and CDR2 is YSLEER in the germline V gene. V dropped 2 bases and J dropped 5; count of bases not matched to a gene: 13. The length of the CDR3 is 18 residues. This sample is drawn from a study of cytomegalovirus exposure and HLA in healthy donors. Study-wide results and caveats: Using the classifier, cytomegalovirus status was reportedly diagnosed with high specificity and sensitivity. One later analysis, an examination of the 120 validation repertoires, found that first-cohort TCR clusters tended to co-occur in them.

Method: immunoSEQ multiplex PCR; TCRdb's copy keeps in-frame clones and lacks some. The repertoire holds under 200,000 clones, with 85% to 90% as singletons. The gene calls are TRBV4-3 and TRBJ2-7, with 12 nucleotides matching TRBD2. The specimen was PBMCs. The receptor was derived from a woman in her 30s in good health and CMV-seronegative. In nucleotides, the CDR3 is TGCGCCAGCAGCCAAATTTTGGCTAGCGGGAGGGCCGGTGACGAGCAGTACTTC. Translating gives CASSQILASGRAGDEQYF.